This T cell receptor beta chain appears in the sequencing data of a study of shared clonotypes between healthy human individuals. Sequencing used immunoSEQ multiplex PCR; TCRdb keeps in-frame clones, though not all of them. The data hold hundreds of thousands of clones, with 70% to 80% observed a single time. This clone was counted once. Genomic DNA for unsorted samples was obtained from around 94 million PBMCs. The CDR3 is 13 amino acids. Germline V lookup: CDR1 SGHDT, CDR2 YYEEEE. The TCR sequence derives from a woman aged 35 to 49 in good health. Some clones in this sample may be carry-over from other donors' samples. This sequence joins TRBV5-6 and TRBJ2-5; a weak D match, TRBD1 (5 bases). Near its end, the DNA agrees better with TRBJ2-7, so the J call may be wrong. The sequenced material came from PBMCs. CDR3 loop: CASSLEGQGEQYF. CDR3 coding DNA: TGTGCCAGCAGCTTGGAGGGGCAGGGCGAGCAGTACTTC.